The 19 T cell receptor beta chains presented below share a single source sample, sequenced in a study of neurological immune-mediated disorders. TCRdb re-called the 5' RACE reads with MiXCR, one entry per CDR3 protein. Of 50,000 to 80,000 distinct CDR3 sequences listed, 3.5% to 5% are singletons. Sequencing input: PBMCs. Source of these receptors: a man aged 25 to 40 with multiple sclerosis.

The chain uses TRBV20-1 and TRBJ1-4; D unresolved. CDR3 length: 16 residues. V lost 0 bases and J lost 9, with 20 bases in between. Looked up from germline, CDR1 is DFQATT and CDR2 is SNEGSKA (reference sequence). CDR3 nucleotides: TGCAGTGCTAGAGATTTTGCGACCGCCTCGGCGAAAAAACTGTTTTTT. Amino acids: CSARDFATASAKKLFF.

This clonotype has at least ten counts. The chain couples TRBV5-1 to TRBJ1-1; TRBD1 matches 7 bases. The CDR3 is 14 amino acids. Germline V gene lookup returns CDR1 SGHRS and CDR2 YFSETQ. Unmatched junction bases numbered 4, after V lost 4 bases and J lost 1 base. CDR3 sequence: CASSPRGENTEAFF. The CDR3 DNA reads as TGCGCCAGCAGCCCCAGGGGGGAGAACACTGAAGCTTTCTTT.

There are many counts of this clonotype. In nucleotides, the CDR3 is TGCGCCAGCAGCCAAGAGCGGGGACATTGGGGGACGCAGTATTTT. This translates into CASSQERGHWGTQYF. This chain links TRBV4-1 with TRBJ2-3; TRBD1 or TRBD2 may be the D gene (6 bases each). V was cut by 0 bases and J by 9 bases, with 16 bases left in between. Germline loops: CDR1 MGHRA, CDR2 YSYEKL. The CDR3 is 15 amino acids.

Only a few counts were recorded for this clonotype. The rearrangement joins TRBV3-1 to TRBJ1-2; D remains unclear. Germline-derived CDR1 and CDR2 are LGHDT and YNNKEL (reference sequence). The germline V and J ends were trimmed by 1 base and 11 bases, with 8 bases remaining between them. The CDR3 runs to 11 residues. Here the CDR3 DNA reads TGTGCCAGCAGCCAAGTGGACCGGTACACCTTC. It specifies CASSQVDRYTF.

This clonotype has at least ten counts. This chain connects TRBV15 to TRBJ2-3; 10 nucleotides agree with TRBD2. V was pared by 0 bases and J by 1 base, with 4 bases of the junction left unmatched. Germline-derived CDR1 and CDR2 are LNHNV and YYDKDF (reference sequence). The CDR3 contains 17 residues. The CDR3: CATSRDPLAGGTDTQYF. CDR3 nucleotides: TGTGCCACCAGCAGAGATCCGCTAGCGGGGGGCACAGATACGCAGTATTTT. The variable domain in full, with the rest retrieved from reference TRBV15 and TRBJ2-3, is DAMVIQNPRYQVTQFGKPVTLSCSQTLNHNVMYWYQQKSSQAPKLLFHYYDKDFNNEADTPDNFQSRRPNTSFCFLDIRSPGLGDTAMYLCATSRDPLAGGTDTQYFGPGTRLTVL.

This clonotype has just a few counts. In DNA, the CDR3 is TGTGCCATCAGTGAACCGGGACAGGGTATTCCTGAAGCTTTCTTT. It encodes CAISEPGQGIPEAFF. The gene calls are TRBV10-3 and TRBJ1-1; 9 nucleotides match TRBD1. In germline, CDR1 is ENHRY, CDR2 SYGVKD. Trimming took 3 bases from V and 6 from J; bases not matched to a gene: 8. This CDR3 is 15 amino acids long.

This clonotype was seen a handful of times. The chain has TRBV5-1 and TRBJ1-2; perhaps TRBD1 as D (5 bases). This CDR3 region has 13 residues. Germline V lookup: CDR1 SGHRS, CDR2 YFSETQ. The V gene lost 3 bases and the J gene lost 2 bases, with 8 bases spanning the gap. The CDR3 DNA reads as TGCGCCAGCAGCTCGGGGGAAAACTATGGCTACACCTTC. This translates into CASSSGENYGYTF.

This clonotype was counted many times. The J gene is TRBJ2-7, the V gene TRBV9, with D hard to call. Germline CDR1 is SGDLS and CDR2 is YYNGEE. V lost 3 bases and J lost 1, with 11 bases in between. The CDR3 sequence is 14 residues long. The CDR3 DNA is TGTGCCAGCAGCGAAAGGCAGCTATCCTACGAGCAGTACTTC. Its protein is CASSERQLSYEQYF.

This clonotype was picked up many times. The J gene is TRBJ1-2, the V gene TRBV12-3 or TRBV12-4; TRBD1 is a possible D gene (6 bases). The CDR3 is 14 amino acids. V was trimmed by 1 base and J by 8 bases, leaving 14 bases between them. The CDR3 sequence is CASSLVTGGVGYTF. In DNA, the CDR3 is TGTGCCAGCAGTTTAGTGACAGGCGGTGTAGGCTACACCTTC.

This clonotype was counted at least ten times. CDR3 nucleotide sequence: TGCGCCAGCAGCTTGAGTCCGGGCCAAAGCGGGGAGACCCAGTACTTC. As protein: CASSLSPGQSGETQYF. This rearrangement joins TRBV5-1 to TRBJ2-5, with a tentative D call TRBD2 (6 bases). The ends were cut back, 1 base at V and 5 bases at J, with 18 bases in the middle. Germline V CDR1 and CDR2: SGHRS, YFSETQ. CDR3 length: 16 residues.

The sample holds many counts of this clonotype. The chain couples TRBV4-1 to TRBJ1-1; 10 nucleotides match TRBD1. The V and J ends lost 5 bases and 6 bases, in that order; junction bases with no gene match: 6. The CDR3 length is 14 residues. Germline V gene sequence: CDR1 MGHRA, CDR2 YSYEKL. CDR3 DNA sequence: TGCGCCAGCAGCAACGGACAGGGGGTGTCTGAAGCTTTCTTT. This gives the protein CASSNGQGVSEAFF.

This clonotype has a count of ten or more. The chain recombines TRBV5-1 with TRBJ1-1; possibly TRBD1 for D (6 bases). The CDR3 length is 14 residues. Looked up from germline, CDR1 is SGHRS and CDR2 is YFSETQ. The V gene lost 4 bases and the J gene lost 3 bases, with 13 bases spanning the gap. The CDR3 protein is CASSTGSGDTEAFF. CDR3 nucleotides: TGCGCCAGCAGCACGGGATCAGGGGACACTGAAGCTTTCTTT.

Only a few counts were recorded for this clonotype. The CDR3 nucleotides are TGTGCCAGCAGTCCCCTCGTGGGGCCCAGCACAGATACGCAGTATTTT. It specifies CASSPLVGPSTDTQYF. The V call is TRBV6-5, the J call TRBJ2-3; TRBD1 is a possible D gene (5 bases). The CDR3 has 16 amino acids. V shed 5 bases and J shed 0 bases, with 15 bases lying between them. Germline V gene sequence: CDR1 MNHEY, CDR2 SVGAGI.

This clonotype appeared many times. This chain links TRBV20-1 with TRBJ1-5; 7 bases agree with TRBD1. Germline loops: CDR1 DFQATT, CDR2 SNEGSKA (reference sequence). V dropped 6 bases and J dropped 6; count of bases not matched to a gene: 14. The CDR3 has 15 residues. CDR3 nucleotide sequence: TGCAGTGCGCGGCCCGAGACAGGGAAAACTCAGCCCCAGCATTTT. Amino acid sequence: CSARPETGKTQPQHF.

This clonotype has ten or more counts. This chain links TRBV27 with TRBJ1-6; TRBD1 is a possible D gene (5 bases). V was cut by 5 bases and J by 9 bases, with 26 bases left in between. Per the germline V gene, CDR1 is MNHEY and CDR2 is SMNVEV (reference sequence). This CDR3 comprises 18 residues. CDR3 DNA: TGTGCCAGCAGTGGAGTTGGCCCAGGGTCTTTGCTGGGTTCACCCCTCCACTTT. Protein sequence: CASSGVGPGSLLGSPLHF.

By proportion, this clonotype is medium-sized. The chain has TRBV10-3 and TRBJ1-1, with D possibly matching TRBD1 (6 bases). The germline V gene has CDR1 ENHRY and CDR2 SYGVKD. The CDR3 has 14 amino acids. Deletions cut 6 bases from V and 3 bases from J, with 14 bases between. The DNA for the CDR3 is TGTGCCATCAGCCCGCGGGGGGCCGACACTGAAGCTTTCTTT. Translation gives CAISPRGADTEAFF.

This clonotype was observed at least ten times. This chain joins TRBV12-3 or TRBV12-4 and TRBJ2-1, with D possibly TRBD1 on 6 matching bases. V was clipped by 2 bases and J by 5 bases, with 13 bases between them. The CDR3 sequence is 15 residues long. CDR3 DNA: TGTGCCAGCAGTTTAAAGGCAGGGGTACACAATGAGCAGTTCTTC. This codes for CASSLKAGVHNEQFF.

This clonotype was detected many times. The V and J genes are TRBV12-3 or TRBV12-4 and TRBJ2-1, with 11 positions matching TRBD2. After removal of 4 bases from V and 3 bases from J, the junction contained 2 bases not matched to a gene. CDR3 length equals 15 residues. The CDR3 DNA follows: TGTGCCAGCAGTTCCGGGACTAGCGGCTACAATGAGCAGTTCTTC. Translating gives CASSSGTSGYNEQFF.

The chain uses TRBV20-1 and TRBJ1-5, with D perhaps matching TRBD1 (6 bases). Between the trimmed V and J ends, which lost 6 bases and 5 bases, there was a span of 11 bases. The CDR3 runs 12 residues. Germline CDR1 reads DFQATT; CDR2 reads SNEGSKA (reference sequence). CDR3 nucleotides: TGCAGTGCCGGAGGGGGTGATCAGCCCCAGCATTTT. Its protein product is CSAGGGDQPQHF.